The clone carrying this T cell receptor (beta chain) turned up a few times. Its antigen is as yet unknown. V was clipped by 4 bases and J by 0 bases, with 16 bases between them. The CDR3 is 16 residues long. The V gene's germline CDR1 is GTSNPN and CDR2 SVGIG (reference sequence). TCR cDNA was made by 5'RACE template switching, adding a universal primer site and UMIs. Each CDR3 protein gets one entry after TCRdb re-called the 5' RACE reads with MiXCR. The sample carries around 250,000 distinct CDR3 sequences, about 7.1% recorded once. This sample is part of a study of T cells after yellow fever vaccination. Whole-study findings and limits: In FACS-sorted repertoires, abundant clonotypes from the bulk population could appear as contaminants. Re-detected after boosting: most primary clones, about 95% of CD4 and about 89% of CD8. Weaker overall, the secondary response nonetheless peaked faster (day 5 versus 15).

V usage is TRBV30 and J usage is TRBJ1-3; unclear D gene. The source of this sequence is a man aged 25-45 years who received the YFV17D yellow fever vaccine. The sequencing used CD4+ T cells sorted from PBMCs, collected 15 days after the yellow fever booster vaccination. CDR3 nucleotides: TGTGCCTGGAACCCTGTAGGCAGTTACTCTGGAAACACCATATATTTT. It encodes CAWNPVGSYSGNTIYF.